This T cell receptor beta chain was sequenced in a study of human T cells and chemical hapten exposure. Study at large: Read at 6 days, the patch tests placed 0.01% DPC on the upper back.

Unique molecular identifiers were attached to individual cDNA molecules during library preparation. TCRdb re-derived calls from the RACE reads in MiXCR, one entry per CDR3 protein. Of roughly 380,000 distinct CDR3 sequences in the sample, 4% to 6% were seen once. The ends were cut back, 4 bases at V and 4 bases at J, with 16 bases in the middle. Germline CDR1 SGHRS, CDR2 YFSETQ. The CDR3 is made up of 15 amino acids. Time point defined: pre-sensitization, week 0. Described treatment: therapeutic diphenylcyclopropenone sensitization with weekly scalp DPC. The starting material was whole blood, obtained in connection with sensitization to the hapten diphenylcyclopropenone (DPC). This TCR was recovered from a woman aged 45-59 years with alopecia areata. Some clones in this sample may be carry-over from other donors' samples. The genes are TRBV5-1 and TRBJ2-3, with D possibly being TRBD2 (5 bases). CDR3: CASSQRRAGADTQYF. The CDR3, as DNA: TGCGCCAGCAGCCAACGGCGGGCGGGCGCAGATACGCAGTATTTT.